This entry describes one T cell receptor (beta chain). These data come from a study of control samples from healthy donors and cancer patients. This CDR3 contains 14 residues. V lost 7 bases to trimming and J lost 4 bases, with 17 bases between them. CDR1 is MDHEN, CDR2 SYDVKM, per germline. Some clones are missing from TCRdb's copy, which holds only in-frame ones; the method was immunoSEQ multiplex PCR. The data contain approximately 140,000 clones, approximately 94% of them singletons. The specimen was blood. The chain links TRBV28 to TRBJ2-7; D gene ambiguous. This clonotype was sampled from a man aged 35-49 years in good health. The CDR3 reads CASTKLVLGYEQYF. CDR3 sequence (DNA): TGTGCCAGCACTAAGCTAGTGTTAGGGTACGAGCAGTACTTC. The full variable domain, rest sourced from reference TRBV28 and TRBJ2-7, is DVKVTQSSRYLVKRTGEKVFLECVQDMDHENMFWYRQDPGLGLRLIYFSYDVKMKEKGDIPEGYSVSREKKERFSLILESASTNQTSMYLCASTKLVLGYEQYFGPGTRLTVT.